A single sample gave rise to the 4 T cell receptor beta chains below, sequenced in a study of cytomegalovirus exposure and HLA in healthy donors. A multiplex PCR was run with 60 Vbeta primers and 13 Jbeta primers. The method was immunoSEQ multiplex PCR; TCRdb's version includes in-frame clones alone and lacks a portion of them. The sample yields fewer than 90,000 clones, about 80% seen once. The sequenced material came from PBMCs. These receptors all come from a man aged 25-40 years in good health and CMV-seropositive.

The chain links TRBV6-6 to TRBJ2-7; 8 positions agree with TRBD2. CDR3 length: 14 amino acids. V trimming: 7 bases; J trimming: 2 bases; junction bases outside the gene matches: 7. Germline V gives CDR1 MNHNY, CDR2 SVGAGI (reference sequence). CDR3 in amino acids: CASTGRGATYEQYF. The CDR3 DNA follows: TGTGCCAGCACTGGGCGGGGGGCCACCTACGAGCAGTACTTC.

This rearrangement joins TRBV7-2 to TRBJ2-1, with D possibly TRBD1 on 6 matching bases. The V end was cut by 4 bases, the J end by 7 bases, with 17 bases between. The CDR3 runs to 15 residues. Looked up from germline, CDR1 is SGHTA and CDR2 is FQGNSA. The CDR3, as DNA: TGTGCCAGCAGCTCAAGACAGGTTCTGGGTAATGAGCAGTTCTTC. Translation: CASSSRQVLGNEQFF.

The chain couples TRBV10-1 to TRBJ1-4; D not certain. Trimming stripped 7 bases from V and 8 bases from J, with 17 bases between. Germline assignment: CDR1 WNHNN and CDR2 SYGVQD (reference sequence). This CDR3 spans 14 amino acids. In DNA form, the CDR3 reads TGCGCCAGCACTAGGCGGCCCATTGTGGAAAAACTGTTTTTT. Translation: CASTRRPIVEKLFF.

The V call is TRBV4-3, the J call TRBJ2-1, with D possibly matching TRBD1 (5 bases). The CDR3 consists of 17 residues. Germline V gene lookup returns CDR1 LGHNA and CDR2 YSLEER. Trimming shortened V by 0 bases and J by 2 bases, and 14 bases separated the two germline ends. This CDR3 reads CASSQDPPGLPYNEQFF. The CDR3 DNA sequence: TGCGCCAGCAGCCAAGATCCCCCAGGGCTTCCCTACAATGAGCAGTTCTTC.